A selection of T cell receptor beta chains follows, all from one sample in a study of blood T cell repertoires in COVID-19. Using immunoSEQ multiplex PCR, the repertoire was profiled, and TCRdb retains in-frame clones only, with some absent. The sample includes 200,000 to 250,000 clones, around 85% seen only once; the top ten take about 5.9%. Input material: peripheral blood. Receptor source: a man between 60 and 75 years old with acute or convalescent COVID-19. Both conserved end residues are trimmed from each CDR3.

J gene: TRBJ2-7; V gene: TRBV13; CDR3 protein: ASSPGRGRYEQY
J gene: TRBJ2-3; V gene: TRBV5-1; CDR3 protein: ASRSGASTDTQY
J gene: TRBJ1-6; V gene: TRBV19; CDR3 protein: ASSPNRGAQNSPLH
J gene: TRBJ1-2; V gene: TRBV2; CDR3 protein: ASSQSSPRGTFGGYT
J gene: TRBJ2-7; V gene: TRBV11-3; CDR3 protein: ASSQHPAGTSGDEQY
J gene: TRBJ1-5; V gene: TRBV7-2; CDR3 protein: ASSQGDIGTQPQH
J gene: TRBJ1-4; V gene: TRBV9; CDR3 protein: ASSVESGGRELF
J gene: TRBJ2-7; V gene: TRBV10-3; CDR3 protein: ATKDDSGTRYEQY
J gene: TRBJ2-4; V gene: TRBV5-4; CDR3 protein: ASSPGTGEGNIQY
J gene: TRBJ1-2; V gene: TRBV7-9; CDR3 protein: ASSSPDSYGYT
J gene: TRBJ1-5; V gene: TRBV18; CDR3 protein: ASSPMRDRAQPQH
J gene: TRBJ1-2; V gene: TRBV28; CDR3 protein: ASTSGQVYGYT
J gene: TRBJ2-7; V gene: TRBV18; CDR3 protein: ASSPRTSSYEQY
J gene: TRBJ1-2; V gene: TRBV9; CDR3 protein: ASSVTGQGTYGYT
J gene: TRBJ1-1; V gene: TRBV28; CDR3 protein: ASSPQGALVEAF
J gene: TRBJ1-1; V gene: TRBV10-3; CDR3 protein: AISESQNTEAF
J gene: TRBJ2-1; V gene: TRBV14; CDR3 protein: ASSSRGGGYNEQF
J gene: TRBJ2-3; V gene: TRBV12-3/TRBV12-4; CDR3 protein: ASTGRADTQY
J gene: TRBJ1-2; V gene: TRBV2; CDR3 protein: ASSRTGSNYGYT
J gene: TRBJ2-2; V gene: TRBV9; CDR3 protein: ASSVVDGTSGTGELF
J gene: TRBJ2-2; V gene: TRBV7-7; CDR3 protein: ASSPRQEANTGELF
J gene: TRBJ2-7; V gene: TRBV9; CDR3 protein: ASSSGRNEQY
J gene: TRBJ1-1; V gene: TRBV30; CDR3 protein: AWIDRRNTEAF
J gene: TRBJ1-2; V gene: TRBV18; CDR3 protein: ASSPSGGANYGYT
J gene: TRBJ2-2; V gene: TRBV10-3; CDR3 protein: AISRTESITGELF
J gene: TRBJ2-1; V gene: TRBV5-1; CDR3 protein: ASSPRLAGGSYNEQF
J gene: TRBJ1-2; V gene: TRBV5-1; CDR3 protein: ASSPQAQQGLGYT
J gene: TRBJ1-5; V gene: TRBV9; CDR3 protein: ASSVFLQDSNQPQH
J gene: TRBJ1-2; V gene: TRBV11-1; CDR3 protein: ASSTRGVYGYT
J gene: TRBJ2-5; V gene: TRBV28; CDR3 protein: ASSLSGSGPTAQY
J gene: TRBJ2-5; V gene: TRBV6-1; CDR3 protein: ASSVDGTGWRETQY
J gene: TRBJ2-2; V gene: TRBV7-9; CDR3 protein: ASSSRLASGMGELF
J gene: TRBJ2-7; V gene: TRBV14; CDR3 protein: ASSQEYGRATYEQY
J gene: TRBJ1-2; V gene: TRBV6-2/TRBV6-3; CDR3 protein: ASSLTGQAGYT
J gene: TRBJ2-1; V gene: TRBV5-1; CDR3 protein: ASSTGLTQPNEQF
J gene: TRBJ2-3; V gene: TRBV27; CDR3 protein: ASSLFGTLTRSISTDTQY
J gene: TRBJ2-5; V gene: TRBV27; CDR3 protein: ASSLSRLAGQETQY
J gene: TRBJ2-7; V gene: TRBV27; CDR3 protein: ASSPPPLPGQGAYEQY
J gene: TRBJ2-7; V gene: TRBV19; CDR3 protein: ASSEYGYEQY
J gene: TRBJ2-7; V gene: TRBV6-2/TRBV6-3; CDR3 protein: ASSYLGTGYPYEQY
J gene: TRBJ1-2; V gene: TRBV27; CDR3 protein: ASSSGIYGYT
J gene: TRBJ1-2; V gene: TRBV6-1; CDR3 protein: ASSDPQANYGYT
J gene: TRBJ2-1; V gene: TRBV11-3; CDR3 protein: ASSLGGTGAEYYNEQF
J gene: TRBJ2-1; V gene: TRBV19; CDR3 protein: ASTLGGNEQF
J gene: TRBJ1-6; V gene: TRBV7-3; CDR3 protein: ASSLTQGSPLH
J gene: TRBJ1-3; V gene: TRBV7-2; CDR3 protein: ASSFLRQGVAAGNTIY
J gene: TRBJ2-1; V gene: TRBV19; CDR3 protein: ASSIPGLSYNEQF
J gene: TRBJ2-7; V gene: TRBV29-1; CDR3 protein: SVSSGGNYEQY
J gene: TRBJ1-4; V gene: TRBV7-8; CDR3 protein: ASNPKAGGGRGEKLF
J gene: TRBJ1-3; V gene: TRBV28; CDR3 protein: ASSWTGQDSGNTIY
J gene: TRBJ2-1; V gene: TRBV28; CDR3 protein: ASSPYSGGNYNEQF
J gene: TRBJ2-3; V gene: TRBV9; CDR3 protein: ASSVESGGSGTDTQY
J gene: TRBJ2-7; V gene: TRBV7-2; CDR3 protein: ASSSAALYEQY
J gene: TRBJ2-1; V gene: TRBV6-5; CDR3 protein: ASSSRAYNEQF
J gene: TRBJ1-2; V gene: TRBV9; CDR3 protein: ASSLTGITDYGYT
J gene: TRBJ2-3; V gene: TRBV4-1; CDR3 protein: ASSRRVGAPRTDTQY
J gene: TRBJ1-2; V gene: TRBV29-1; CDR3 protein: SVGTGGSYGYT
J gene: TRBJ2-1; V gene: TRBV7-2; CDR3 protein: ASSLGVTYNEQF
J gene: TRBJ1-6; V gene: TRBV11-1; CDR3 protein: ASSAHRDSPLH
J gene: TRBJ2-1; V gene: TRBV6-1; CDR3 protein: ASSDIWGSFEQF